This T cell receptor (beta chain) was sequenced during a study of blood T cell repertoires in COVID-19. About the research overall: PBMCs, B-cell-depleted T cells, or T cells were the source of the cDNA or gDNA that made up the material.

Assignments of participants to cohorts depended upon their own reported clinical history. Recovered status in Cohort 3 required two negative PCRs, clearance, or symptom resolution. The J segment lost 0 bases and the V segment lost 4 bases, leaving 4 bases of the junction unmatched. The CDR3 extends over 15 amino acids. Per the germline V gene, CDR1 is MDHEN and CDR2 is SYDVKM. Original processing methods: Amplified reference gene primers provided the basis for estimating nucleated cell counts. This table comes from immunoSEQ multiplex PCR, and its TCRdb copy is limited to in-frame clones, with some not included. That table gives V, J and clone size, and the DNA gave D and trimming. The repertoire holds 15,000 to 20,000 clones, more than 70% seen once, with 5% in the top ten.

The chain combines TRBV28 with TRBJ2-7; 9 nucleotides align to TRBD1. The receptor was derived from a woman aged 30 to 39 who had recovered from COVID-19. Sample: PBMCs or T cells enriched from blood (not recorded which). This chain's CDR3 is CASSSTGQGSYEQYF. As DNA, the CDR3 is TGTGCCAGCAGTTCCACGGGACAGGGCTCCTACGAGCAGTACTTC.